These 9 T cell receptor beta chains originate from one sample sequenced in a study of control samples from healthy donors and cancer patients. Libraries were prepared by immunoSEQ multiplex PCR; TCRdb keeps only in-frame clonotypes and omits some of them. The repertoire includes over 100,000 clones, roughly 90% of them detected once, and 17% sits in the top ten. Sequenced: blood. The source is a woman aged 45-59 years in good health.

The chain links TRBV20-1 to TRBJ1-4; no firm D call. Germline assignment: CDR1 DFQATT and CDR2 SNEGSKA (reference sequence). Deletions cut 0 bases from V and 6 bases from J, with 2 bases between. The CDR3 is 11 amino acids. The CDR3 here is CSAREDEKLFF. The DNA for the CDR3 is TGCAGTGCTAGAGAGGATGAAAAACTGTTTTTT.

The chain couples TRBV24-1 to TRBJ2-1; D is undetermined. V was shortened by 6 bases and J by 4 bases, with 6 bases between the two germline ends. Per germline, CDR1 KGHDR and CDR2 SFDVKD. This CDR3 is built from 12 residues. This CDR3 is CATSRGYNEQFF. The CDR3 nucleotides read TGTGCCACCAGTCGTGGTTACAATGAGCAGTTCTTC.

The J gene is TRBJ2-7, the V gene TRBV2; D possibly matches TRBD1 or TRBD2 (5 bases each). The CDR3 extends over 14 amino acids. Germline loops: CDR1 SNHLY, CDR2 FYNNEI. Trimming took off 7 bases at V and 6 bases at J, with 19 bases between the two ends. The CDR3, as DNA: TGTGCCAGCACCGGGACGCAGGTCTACGGCGAGCAGTACGTC. It yields the protein CASTGTQVYGEQYV.

The chain carries TRBV11-1 and TRBJ1-2; D is uncertain. Per the germline V gene, CDR1 is SGHAT and CDR2 is FQDESV (reference sequence). The CDR3 loop spans 12 amino acids. Deletions cut 1 base from V and 7 bases from J, with 7 bases between. CDR3: CASSLGFFGYTF. CDR3 DNA sequence: TGTGCCAGCAGCTTAGGATTTTTTGGCTACACCTTC.

J is TRBJ1-2 and V is TRBV18; TRBD1 matches at 9 bases. CDR3 length: 16 amino acids. Losses at the gene ends were 2 bases for V and 3 bases for J; bases not matched to a gene: 7. Germline loops: CDR1 KGHSH, CDR2 LQKENI. The CDR3 region is CASSPNAQGAYYGYTF. CDR3 bases: TGTGCCAGCTCACCAAACGCACAGGGGGCATACTATGGCTACACCTTC.

The rearrangement joins TRBV29-1 to TRBJ2-5; 7 bases fit TRBD2. The CDR3 has 15 amino acids. Germline V gives CDR1 SQVTM, CDR2 ANQGSEA. V was clipped by 4 bases and J by 4 bases; unmatched bases: 12. The CDR3 DNA is TGCAGCGTTGGGGGAGGGGTCAGGGCCTTAGAGACCCAGTACTTC. This sequence encodes CSVGGGVRALETQYF.

Only a few counts were recorded for this clone. The rearrangement joins TRBV7-2 to TRBJ1-2; D gene unclear. From germline, CDR1 is SGHTA and CDR2 FQGNSA. The length of the CDR3 is 15 residues. The V end lost 5 bases, the J end lost 8 bases, and 21 bases lay between the germline ends. The CDR3 DNA reads TGTGCCAGCAGCCCCTTTTCGGACGGCGGGGAAGGCTACACCTTC. Amino acid sequence: CASSPFSDGGEGYTF.

V and J are TRBV4-3 and TRBJ2-3, with no clear D. V was cut by 1 base and J by 6 bases, with 8 bases left in between. Germline CDR1 reads LGHNA; CDR2 reads YSLEER. The CDR3 runs to 13 residues. The CDR3 DNA reads as TGCGCCAGCAGCCAAGTAACAGCCGATACGCAGTATTTT. Translation gives CASSQVTADTQYF.

This clone was seen a few times. CDR3 in amino acids: CASSLIGADTQYF. For the CDR3, the DNA is TGTGCCAGCAGCTTAATCGGGGCAGATACGCAGTATTTT. The V and J genes are TRBV7-2 and TRBJ2-3, with TRBD2 as a possible D gene (5 bases). The CDR3 extends over 13 amino acids. CDR1 SGHTA and CDR2 FQGNSA come from the germline V gene. V lost 2 bases and J 4 bases, leaving 7 bases between the germline ends.